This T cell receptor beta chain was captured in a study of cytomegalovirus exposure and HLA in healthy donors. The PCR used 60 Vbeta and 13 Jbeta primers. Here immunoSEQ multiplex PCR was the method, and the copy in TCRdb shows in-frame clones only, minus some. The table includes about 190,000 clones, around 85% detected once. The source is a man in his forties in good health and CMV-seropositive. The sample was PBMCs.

CDR3 sequence (DNA): TGTGCCATCAGGTGGACAGGGACTAACTATGGCTACACCTTC. Translation gives CAIRWTGTNYGYTF. V gene TRBV10-3 combines with J gene TRBJ1-2; 8 nucleotides align to TRBD1. The junction had 3 bases not matched to a gene; V was cut back by 6 bases and J by 0 bases. CDR3 length equals 14 residues. Per germline, CDR1 ENHRY and CDR2 SYGVKD.